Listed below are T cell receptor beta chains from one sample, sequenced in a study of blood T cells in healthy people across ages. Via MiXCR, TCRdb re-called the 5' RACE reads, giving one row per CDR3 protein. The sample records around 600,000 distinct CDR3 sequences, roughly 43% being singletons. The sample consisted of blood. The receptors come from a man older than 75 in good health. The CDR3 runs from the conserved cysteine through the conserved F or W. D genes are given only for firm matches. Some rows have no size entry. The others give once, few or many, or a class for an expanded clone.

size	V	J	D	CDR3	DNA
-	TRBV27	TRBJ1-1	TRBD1	CASYRGALQGFTEAFF	TGTGCCAGCTACAGGGGCGCGTTACAAGGGTTCACTGAAGCTTTCTTT
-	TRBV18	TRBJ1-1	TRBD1	CASSPYSGQINTEAFF	TGTGCCAGCTCACCATACTCGGGACAGATAAACACTGAAGCTTTCTTT
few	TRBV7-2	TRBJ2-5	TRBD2	CASSYRGLAETQYF	TGTGCCAGCAGCTATCGGGGACTAGCAGAGACCCAGTACTTC
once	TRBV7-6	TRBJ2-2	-	CASSLAGGGATGELFF	TGTGCCAGCAGCTTAGCGGGGGGTGGTGCCACCGGGGAGCTGTTTTTT
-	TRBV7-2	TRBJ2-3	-	CASSLLVTDTQYF	TGTGCCAGCAGCTTGCTAGTGACAGATACGCAGTATTTT
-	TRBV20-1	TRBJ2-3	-	CSAPPEGDTQYF	TGCAGTGCTCCACCTGAGGGAGATACGCAGTATTTT
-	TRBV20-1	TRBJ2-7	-	CSARATGPYEQYF	TGCAGTGCTAGAGCAACAGGGCCCTACGAGCAGTACTTC
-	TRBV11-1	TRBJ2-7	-	CASSFGGSTYEQYF	TGTGCCAGCAGCTTTGGTGGATCGACCTACGAGCAGTACTTC
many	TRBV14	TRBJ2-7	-	CASSQGDRYEQYF	TGTGCCAGCAGCCAAGGCGATCGCTACGAGCAGTACTTC
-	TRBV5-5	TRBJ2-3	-	CASSWGIPDTQYF	TGTGCCAGCAGCTGGGGGATCCCAGATACGCAGTATTTT
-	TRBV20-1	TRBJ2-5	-	CRASQSQETQNF	TGCAGGGCTAGCCAGTCTCAAGAGACCCAGAACTTC
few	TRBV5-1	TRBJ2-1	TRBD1	CASSSQGQGLNEQFF	TGCGCCAGCAGCTCGCAGGGACAGGGGCTCAATGAGCAGTTCTTC
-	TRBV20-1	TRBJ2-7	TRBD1	CSASTGTGGEQYF	TGCAGTGCTAGTACCGGGACAGGGGGCGAGCAGTACTTC
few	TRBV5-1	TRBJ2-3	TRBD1	CASSPSGTGGDTQYF	TGCGCCAGCAGCCCCTCCGGGACAGGGGGAGATACGCAGTATTTT
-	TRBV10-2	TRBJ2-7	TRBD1	CASSGGDRRYEQYF	TGCGCCAGCAGTGGTGGGGACAGACGGTACGAGCAGTACTTC
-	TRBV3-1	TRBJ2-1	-	CASGRVGFNEQFF	TGTGCCAGCGGGCGAGTCGGGTTCAATGAGCAGTTCTTC
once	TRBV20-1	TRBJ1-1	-	CSARRVTEAFF	TGCAGTGCTAGGAGGGTCACTGAAGCTTTCTTT
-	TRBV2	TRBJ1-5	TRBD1	CASSGTGPNQPQHF	TGTGCCAGCAGTGGGACAGGACCCAATCAGCCCCAGCATTTT
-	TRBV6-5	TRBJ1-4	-	CASGKDWENEKLFF	TGTGCCAGCGGCAAAGACTGGGAGAATGAAAAACTGTTTTTT
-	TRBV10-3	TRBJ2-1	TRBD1	CAISESRSPGGDEQFF	TGTGCCATCAGTGAGTCGAGGAGTCCAGGGGGCGATGAGCAGTTCTTC
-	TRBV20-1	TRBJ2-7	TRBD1	CSARGIDRATYEQYF	TGCAGTGCTAGGGGGATTGACAGGGCTACCTACGAGCAGTACTTC
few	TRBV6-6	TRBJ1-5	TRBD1	CASSYDRDSNQPQHF	TGTGCCAGCAGCTACGACAGGGACAGCAATCAGCCCCAGCATTTT
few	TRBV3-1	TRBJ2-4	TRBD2	CASSQGTSGGVAKNIQYF	TGTGCCAGCAGCCAAGGGACTAGCGGGGGGGTAGCCAAAAACATTCAGTACTTC
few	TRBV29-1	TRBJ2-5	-	CSVKHPGPGETQYF	TGCAGCGTTAAACATCCGGGACCCGGAGAGACCCAGTACTTC
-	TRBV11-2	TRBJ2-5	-	CASSIYLCSAALYQETQYF	-
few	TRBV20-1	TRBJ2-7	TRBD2	CSASPSGTYEQYF	TGCAGTGCTAGTCCTAGCGGGACCTACGAGCAGTACTTC
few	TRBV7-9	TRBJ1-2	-	CASSLEAKSHYGYTF	TGTGCCAGCAGCTTAGAAGCCAAGAGCCACTATGGCTACACCTTC
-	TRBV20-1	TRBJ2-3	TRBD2	CSAALSGTGDTQYF	TGCAGTGCTGCTCTCAGCGGGACGGGAGATACGCAGTATTTT
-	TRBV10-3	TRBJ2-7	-	CAISISGRVGYNEQYF	TGTGCCATCAGTATCTCGGGCAGGGTTGGCTACAATGAGCAGTACTTC
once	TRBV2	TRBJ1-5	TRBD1	CASSENPWSPGQGQQPQHF	TGTGCCAGCAGTGAAAATCCATGGTCTCCGGGACAGGGACAACAGCCCCAGCATTTT
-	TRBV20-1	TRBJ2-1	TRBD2	CSARVGASGTDEQFF	TGCAGTGCTAGAGTTGGGGCTAGCGGGACGGATGAGCAGTTCTTC
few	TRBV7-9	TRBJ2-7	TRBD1	CASTLYLGQGIKQYF	TGTGCCAGCACCCTATATTTGGGACAGGGGATTAAGCAGTACTTC
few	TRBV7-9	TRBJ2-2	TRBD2	CASSRRTGGVPGELFF	TGTGCCAGCAGCCGTCGGACCGGGGGGGTCCCCGGGGAGCTGTTTTTT
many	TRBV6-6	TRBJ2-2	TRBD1	CASSHSRGQGDLGELFF	TGTGCCAGCAGTCACTCCCGAGGACAGGGGGATCTCGGGGAGCTGTTTTTT
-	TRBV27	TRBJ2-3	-	CASSSRDRASTDTQYF	TGTGCCAGCAGTTCCCGGGACCGAGCTAGCACAGATACGCAGTATTTT
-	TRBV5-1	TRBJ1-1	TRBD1	CASSIRQGNTEAFF	TGCGCCAGCAGCATTCGACAGGGGAACACTGAAGCTTTCTTT
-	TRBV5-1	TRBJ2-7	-	CASSLDGQLSSYEQYF	TGCGCCAGCAGCTTGGATGGACAGCTTAGCTCCTACGAGCAGTACTTC
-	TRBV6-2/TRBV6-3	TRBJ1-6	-	CASNQDSALHF	TGTGCCAGCAACCAGGACAGCGCCCTCCACTTT
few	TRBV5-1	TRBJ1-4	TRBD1	CASSSQGNREKLFF	TGCGCCAGCAGCTCACAGGGGAATCGTGAAAAACTGTTTTTT
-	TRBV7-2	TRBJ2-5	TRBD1	CASSLAVGTGVQETQYF	TGTGCCAGCAGCTTAGCGGTGGGGACAGGGGTGCAAGAGACCCAGTACTTC
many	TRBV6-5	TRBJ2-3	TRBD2	CASSHGLAGGRTDTQYF	TGTGCCAGCAGTCACGGACTAGCGGGAGGGCGCACAGATACGCAGTATTTT
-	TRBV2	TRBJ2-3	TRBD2	CASSETGTSGFTDTQYF	TGTGCCAGCAGCGAAACCGGGACTAGCGGATTCACAGATACGCAGTATTTT
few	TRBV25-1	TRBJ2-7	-	CASSDPLRAHYEQYF	TGTGCCAGCAGTGATCCCCTACGGGCGCACTACGAGCAGTACTTC
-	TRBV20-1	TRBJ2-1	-	CSAMPALRSEQFF	TGCAGTGCTATGCCAGCCCTTAGGAGTGAGCAGTTCTTC
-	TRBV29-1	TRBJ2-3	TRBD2	CSVRGGTSGRASWTDTQYF	TGCAGCGTGCGCGGGGGGACTAGCGGGAGGGCCTCTTGGACAGATACGCAGTATTTT
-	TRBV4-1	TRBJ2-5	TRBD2	CASSRMGLVQETQYF	TGCGCCAGCAGCCGAATGGGACTAGTCCAAGAGACCCAGTACTTC
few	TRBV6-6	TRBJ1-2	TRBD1	CASSYPPDRTVGGYTF	TGTGCCAGCAGTTACCCACCGGACAGGACAGTCGGAGGCTACACCTTC
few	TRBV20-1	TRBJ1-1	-	CSARDKNTEAFF	TGCAGTGCTAGAGACAAAAACACTGAAGCTTTCTTT
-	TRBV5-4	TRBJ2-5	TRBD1	CASSPFTGTGGAWETQYF	TGTGCCAGCAGCCCGTTTACCGGGACAGGTGGGGCTTGGGAGACCCAGTACTTC
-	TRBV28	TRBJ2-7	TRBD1	CASSFQDRISYEQYF	TGTGCCAGCAGTTTCCAGGACAGGATATCCTACGAGCAGTACTTC
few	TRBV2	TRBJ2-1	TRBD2	CASSPRGGLARYNEQFF	TGTGCCAGCAGCCCAAGGGGGGGACTAGCCCGCTACAATGAGCAGTTCTTC
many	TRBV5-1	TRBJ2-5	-	CASNGPTGETQYF	TGCGCCAGCAACGGACCTACGGGAGAGACCCAGTACTTC
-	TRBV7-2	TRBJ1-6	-	CASSSAGETSPLHF	TGTGCCAGCAGCTCAGCGGGGGAGACTTCACCCCTCCACTTT
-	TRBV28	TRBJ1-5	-	CASSRSDRPYSNQPQHF	TGTGCCAGCAGCCGTTCAGACAGACCCTATAGCAATCAGCCCCAGCATTTT